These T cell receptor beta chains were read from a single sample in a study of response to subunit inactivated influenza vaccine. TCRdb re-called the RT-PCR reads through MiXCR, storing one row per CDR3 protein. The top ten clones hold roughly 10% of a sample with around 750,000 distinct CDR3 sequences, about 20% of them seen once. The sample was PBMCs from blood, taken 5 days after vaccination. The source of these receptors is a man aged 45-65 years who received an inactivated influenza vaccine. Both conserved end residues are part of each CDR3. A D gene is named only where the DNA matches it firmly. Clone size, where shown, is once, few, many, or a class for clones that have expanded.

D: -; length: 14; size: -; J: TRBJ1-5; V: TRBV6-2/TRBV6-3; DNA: TGTGCCAGCAGTTGGGACCCGAGCAATCAGCCCCAGCATTTT; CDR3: CASSWDPSNQPQHF
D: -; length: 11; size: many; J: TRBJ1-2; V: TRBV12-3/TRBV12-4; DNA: TGTGCCAGCAGTTTGGGACGGAACTACACCTTC; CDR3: CASSLGRNYTF
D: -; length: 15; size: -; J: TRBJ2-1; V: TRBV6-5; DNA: TGTGCCAGCAGTTACTCCCCGGGACCCTACAATGAGCAGTTCTTC; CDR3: CASSYSPGPYNEQFF
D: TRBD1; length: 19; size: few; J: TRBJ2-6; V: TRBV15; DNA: TGTGCCACCAGCAGAGAAGAGGGGGCTAGTCGACCTGGGGCCAACGTCCTGACTTTC; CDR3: CATSREEGASRPGANVLTF
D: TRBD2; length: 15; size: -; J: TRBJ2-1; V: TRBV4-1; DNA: TGCGCCAGCAGCCAAACAGGACTAGCGGTTAATGAGCAGTTCTTC; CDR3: CASSQTGLAVNEQFF
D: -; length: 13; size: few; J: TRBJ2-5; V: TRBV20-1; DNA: TGCAGTGCTAAGGACTTGAGGGGGGAGACCCAGTACTTC; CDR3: CSAKDLRGETQYF
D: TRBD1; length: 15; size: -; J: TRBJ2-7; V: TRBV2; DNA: TGTGCCAGCATCGAAGGGACAGGGGTTTATTACGAGCAGTACTTC; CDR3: CASIEGTGVYYEQYF
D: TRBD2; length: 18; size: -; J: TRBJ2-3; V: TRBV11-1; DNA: TGTGCCAGCAGCTTATTGGGCCAGAGAGCGGGAGCCTCAGATACGCAGTATTTT; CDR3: CASSLLGQRAGASDTQYF
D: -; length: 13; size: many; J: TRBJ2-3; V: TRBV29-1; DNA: TGCAGCGCCGCGGGACGGAGCACAGATACGCAGTATTTT; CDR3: CSAAGRSTDTQYF
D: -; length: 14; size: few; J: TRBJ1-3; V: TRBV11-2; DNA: TGTGCCAGCAGCTTAGCCGGCTCTGGAAACACCATATATTTT; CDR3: CASSLAGSGNTIYF
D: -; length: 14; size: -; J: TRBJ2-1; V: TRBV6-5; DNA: TGTGCCAGCAGTTCCTTGGGGGTATACAATGAGCAGTTCTTC; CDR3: CASSSLGVYNEQFF
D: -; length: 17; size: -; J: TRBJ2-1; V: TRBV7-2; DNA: TGTGCCAGCAGCCGCAGACCCGGGCTAGCGACGTACAATGAGCAGTTCTTC; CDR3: CASSRRPGLATYNEQFF
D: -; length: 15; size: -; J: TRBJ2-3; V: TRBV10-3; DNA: TGTGCCATCAGGGATACGGGGTTTAGCACAGATACGCAGTATTTT; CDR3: CAIRDTGFSTDTQYF
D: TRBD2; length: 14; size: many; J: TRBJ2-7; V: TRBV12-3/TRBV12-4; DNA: TGTGCCAGCAGTTCAACTAGCGGGAGCCCCGAGCAGTACTTC; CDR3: CASSSTSGSPEQYF
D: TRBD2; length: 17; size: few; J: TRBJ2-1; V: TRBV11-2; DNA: TGTGCCAGCAGCCGGACTAGCGGGAGGCCCTTGGGGAATGAGCAGTTCTTC; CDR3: CASSRTSGRPLGNEQFF
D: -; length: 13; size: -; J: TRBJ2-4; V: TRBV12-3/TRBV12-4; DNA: TGTGCCAGCAGTGAGGTTACTGCTTCCATTCAGTACTTC; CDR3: CASSEVTASIQYF
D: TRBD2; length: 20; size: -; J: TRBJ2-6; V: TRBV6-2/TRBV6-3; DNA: TGTGCCAGCAGTTCCCTCCGACTAGCGGGAACGAGCTCTGGGGCCAACGTCCTGACTTTC; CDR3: CASSSLRLAGTSSGANVLTF
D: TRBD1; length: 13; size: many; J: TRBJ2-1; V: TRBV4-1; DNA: TGCGCCAGCAGCCATACAGGGGAATATGAGCAGTTCTTC; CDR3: CASSHTGEYEQFF
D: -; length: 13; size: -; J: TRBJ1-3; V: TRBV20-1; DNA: TGCAGTGCCCGACAGTTCGCTGGAAACACCATATATTTT; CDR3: CSARQFAGNTIYF
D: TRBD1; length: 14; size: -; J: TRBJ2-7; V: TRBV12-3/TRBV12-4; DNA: TGTGCCAGCAGTCCGACAGGGAGAGGCTACGAGCAGTACTTC; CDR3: CASSPTGRGYEQYF
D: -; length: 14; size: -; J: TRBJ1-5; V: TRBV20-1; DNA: TGCAGTGCCAAGCGGGGGACGCTGAATCAGCCCCAGCATTTT; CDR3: CSAKRGTLNQPQHF
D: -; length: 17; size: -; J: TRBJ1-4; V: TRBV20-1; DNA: TGCAGTGCTCTCAGGGCGGGGGCATCGAGTAATTATGAAAAACTGTTTTTT; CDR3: CSALRAGASSNYEKLFF
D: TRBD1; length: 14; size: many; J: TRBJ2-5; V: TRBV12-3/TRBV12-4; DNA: TGTGCCAGCAGTTTCCGGGCAGGGGGAGAGACCCAGTACTTC; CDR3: CASSFRAGGETQYF
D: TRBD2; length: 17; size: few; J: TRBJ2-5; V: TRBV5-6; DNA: TGTGCCAGCAGCCCCAAAGGTAGCGGGGGATTCCAAGAGACCCAGTACTTC; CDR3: CASSPKGSGGFQETQYF
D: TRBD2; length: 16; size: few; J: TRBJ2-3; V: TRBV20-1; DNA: TGCAGTGCTAGTGTGGCGGGAGGTTCGGGCACAGATACGCAGTATTTT; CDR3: CSASVAGGSGTDTQYF
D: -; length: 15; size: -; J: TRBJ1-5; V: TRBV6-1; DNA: TGTGCCAGCAGTGTCCCGGGACGGGATAATCAGCCCCAGCATTTT; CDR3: CASSVPGRDNQPQHF
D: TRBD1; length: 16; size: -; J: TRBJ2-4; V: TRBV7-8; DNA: TGTGCCAGCAGCTCGGGACAGTCGATAGCCAAAAACATTCAGTACTTC; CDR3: CASSSGQSIAKNIQYF
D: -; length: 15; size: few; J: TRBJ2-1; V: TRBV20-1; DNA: TGCAGTGCTAAGGGACCGCCGGGTTCCTACAATGAGCAGTTCTTC; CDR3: CSAKGPPGSYNEQFF
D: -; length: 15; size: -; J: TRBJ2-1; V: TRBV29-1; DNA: TGCAGCGTTGGACGACGGGGGAGGTCCTACAATGAGCAGTTCTTC; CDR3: CSVGRRGRSYNEQFF
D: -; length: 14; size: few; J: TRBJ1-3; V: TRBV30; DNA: TGTGCCTGGACCCCAGACAGCACGAGAAACACCATATATTTT; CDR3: CAWTPDSTRNTIYF
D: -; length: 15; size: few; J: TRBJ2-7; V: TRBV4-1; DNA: TGCGCCAGCAGCCAAGCCTCTGGGGGAGGTTACGAGCAGTACTTC; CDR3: CASSQASGGGYEQYF
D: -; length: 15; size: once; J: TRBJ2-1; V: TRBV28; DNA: TGTGCCAGCAGTTTGGTAGAGGGGGGCGGCTATGAGCAGTTCTTC; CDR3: CASSLVEGGGYEQFF
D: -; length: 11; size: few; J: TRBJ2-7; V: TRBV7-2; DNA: TGTGCCAGCAGCTCGAGTCGGGAGCAGTACTTC; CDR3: CASSSSREQYF
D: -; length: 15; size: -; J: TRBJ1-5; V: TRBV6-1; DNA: TGTGCCAGCAGCCAGGACGTCGTTCGCAATCAGCCCCAGCATTTT; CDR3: CASSQDVVRNQPQHF
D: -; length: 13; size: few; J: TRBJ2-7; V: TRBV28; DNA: TGTGCCAGCAGTTTGAGGGACCCCTACGAGCAGTACTTC; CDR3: CASSLRDPYEQYF
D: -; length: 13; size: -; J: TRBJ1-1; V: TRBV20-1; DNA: TGCAGTGCTAGAAGAGTCATGAACACTGAAGCTTTCTTT; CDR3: CSARRVMNTEAFF
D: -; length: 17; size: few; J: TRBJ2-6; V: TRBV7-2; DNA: TGTGCCAGCAGCTTAGGCTCGAGGGTGGCTGGGGCCAACGTCCTGACTTTC; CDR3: CASSLGSRVAGANVLTF
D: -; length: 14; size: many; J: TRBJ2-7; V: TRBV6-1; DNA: TGTGCCAGCAGCAATACTAGGGGCTCCTACGAGCAGTACTTC; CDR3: CASSNTRGSYEQYF
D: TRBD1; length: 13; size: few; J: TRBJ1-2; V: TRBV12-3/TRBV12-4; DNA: TGTGCCAGCAGTTCACGGACAGGGTTGGGCTACACCTTC; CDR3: CASSSRTGLGYTF
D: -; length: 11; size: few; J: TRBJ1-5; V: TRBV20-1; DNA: TGCAGTGCTAGACAGGATCAGCCCCAGCATTTT; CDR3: CSARQDQPQHF
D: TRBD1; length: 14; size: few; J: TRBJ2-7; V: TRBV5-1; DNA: TGCGCCAGCAGCACGGACCGGGACAGCTACGAGCAGTACTTC; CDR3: CASSTDRDSYEQYF
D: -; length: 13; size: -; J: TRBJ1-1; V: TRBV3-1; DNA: TGTGCCAGCAGCCCTCTACCAGGCACTGAAGCTTTCTTT; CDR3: CASSPLPGTEAFF
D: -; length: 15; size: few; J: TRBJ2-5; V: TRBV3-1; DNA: TGTGCCAGCAGCCAAAATGAGGGATACCAAGAGACCCAGTACTTC; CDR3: CASSQNEGYQETQYF
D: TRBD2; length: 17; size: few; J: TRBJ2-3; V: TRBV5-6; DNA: TGTGCCAGCAGCGTACAGATAGCGGGAGTGAGGACAGATACGCAGTATTTT; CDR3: CASSVQIAGVRTDTQYF
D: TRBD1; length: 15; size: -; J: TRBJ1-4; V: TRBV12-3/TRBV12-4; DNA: TGTGCCAGCGCGAGAAGGACAGGACTTAATGAAAAACTGTTTTTT; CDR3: CASARRTGLNEKLFF
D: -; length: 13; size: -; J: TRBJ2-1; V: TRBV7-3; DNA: TGTGCCAGCAGCCCCGGGGCTAGCTATGAGCAGTTCTTC; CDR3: CASSPGASYEQFF
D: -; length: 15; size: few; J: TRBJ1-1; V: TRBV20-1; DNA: TGCAGTGCTCCTAGGCGTGGGGCCCCGAACACTGAAGCTTTCTTT; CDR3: CSAPRRGAPNTEAFF
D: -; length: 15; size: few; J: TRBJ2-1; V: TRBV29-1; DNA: TGCAGCGTTGCTCGGGGCTTTCAAACAACGAATGAGCAGTTCTTC; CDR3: CSVARGFQTTNEQFF
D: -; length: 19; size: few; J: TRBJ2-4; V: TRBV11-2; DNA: TGTGCCAGCAGCTTAAATCCTCTGGGCACGGATTTAGCCAAAAACATTCAGTACTTC; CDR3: CASSLNPLGTDLAKNIQYF
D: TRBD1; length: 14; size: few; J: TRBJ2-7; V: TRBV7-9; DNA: TGTGCCAGCACCCCATCCGGGACAGTCTACGAGCAGTACTTC; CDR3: CASTPSGTVYEQYF
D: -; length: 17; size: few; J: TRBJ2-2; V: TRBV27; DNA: TGTGCCAGCAGCCGTAGAGACTTCGGGACCTTCACCGGGGAGCTGTTTTTT; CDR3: CASSRRDFGTFTGELFF
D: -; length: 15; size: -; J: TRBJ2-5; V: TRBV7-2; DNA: TGTGCCAGCAGCTTATCGTATAGGGGCGCCGAGACCCAGTACTTC; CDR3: CASSLSYRGAETQYF
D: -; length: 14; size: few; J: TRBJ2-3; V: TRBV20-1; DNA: TGCAGTGCGGTCGCGGGGGCCGTCACAGATACGCAGTATTTT; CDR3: CSAVAGAVTDTQYF